This section outlines one T cell receptor (beta chain) sequence together with its context. The antigen this receptor binds is unknown. Base qualities are not provided; no much larger clone lies one nucleotide away. Deletion took 0 bases off V and 3 bases off J, with a span of 15 bases between the germline ends. CDR1 SGHRS and CDR2 YFSETQ are derived from the germline V gene. The CDR3 runs 16 amino acids, cysteine and phenylalanine included. Only the CDR3 region is kept as DNA, spanning 48 bases read in frame from base 1. This sample was taken from a study of identical twins (dated by TCRdb to the mid-2010s). For the study in its entirety: To test whether fetal clonotypes persist, the study used deep sequencing on TCR alpha and beta repertoires from monozygotic twins, unrelated adults of various ages, and cord blood. To rule out contamination, replicate twin experiments were performed at different times with different library preparation protocols.

All donors were healthy Caucasians. The library was generated by 5' RACE. TCRdb lists the instrument as Illumina HiSeq 2000. A universal primer binding site was introduced by template switching, and a unique molecular identifier was present in the final cDNA, enabling accurate counting of TCR cDNA molecules. First-strand cDNA for TCR alpha and beta chains was synthesized from specific primers in the conserved constant-segment region. To control for contamination, every cDNA library carried two barcodes: a SMART-Mk sample barcode plus Illumina barcodes. Two successive PCR steps introduced TruSeq adapter sequences along with Illumina sample barcodes. Sequencing of the TCR alpha and beta cDNA libraries was done on the Illumina HiSeq platform using custom primers. From the authors' description of their analysis: Raw reads were processed with MiGEC to extract unique molecular identifiers, and MiXCR was used to determine CDR3 positions. For each individual, recombination models were inferred using an EM algorithm with the repgenHMM and IGoR tools. The tcR package in R was used for shared clonotype analysis, with sharing normalized by the product of cloneset sizes. To study raw recombination without the effects of thymic and clonal selection, out-of-frame nonproductive sequences were analyzed. The public reads were quality trimmed at Q25 with fastp and then assembled into clones with MiXCR by TCRdb, keeping productive beta chains. Every distinct CDR3 protein forms one entry, paired with its most common genes and DNA. These V and J calls are TCRdb output, not the study's own analysis. This sample is represented by roughly 1.6 million distinct CDR3 sequences; roughly a third of them were singletons. The ten most abundant clones make up under 0.35% of the sample.

Overall study results and their limits: Abundant cord blood beta clonotypes had fewer insertions, young adult naive repertoires showed a similar but weaker trend, and memory repertoires showed no such trend. A weaker excess of twin sharing was found in beta out-of-frame sequences because the signal-to-noise ratio was lowered by fewer shared sequences. Compared with coincidental sharing between unrelated individuals, out-of-frame TCR alpha sequences shared between twins showed an excess of sequences with low generation probability. Zero-insertion analyses could be partly confounded by invariant T cells such as MAIT and iNKT, though diverse VJ usage argued against such confounding for most clonotypes. Because the same donors could not be followed over many years, the conclusions relied on cross-sectional statistical analysis. In monozygotic twins, recombination models systematically underestimated out-of-frame TCR alpha sharing, but the models matched the sharing seen between unrelated individuals.

The specimen was cord blood. The sequence links TRBV5-1 to TRBJ2-5; D gene: possibly TRBD2, on 6 matching bases. This TCR was recovered from a newborn girl in good health. At the DNA level, the sequence is TGCGCCAGCAGCTTGGTCCAACCGGGACTGGAAGAGACCCAGTACTTC. It codes for CASSLVQPGLEETQYF.